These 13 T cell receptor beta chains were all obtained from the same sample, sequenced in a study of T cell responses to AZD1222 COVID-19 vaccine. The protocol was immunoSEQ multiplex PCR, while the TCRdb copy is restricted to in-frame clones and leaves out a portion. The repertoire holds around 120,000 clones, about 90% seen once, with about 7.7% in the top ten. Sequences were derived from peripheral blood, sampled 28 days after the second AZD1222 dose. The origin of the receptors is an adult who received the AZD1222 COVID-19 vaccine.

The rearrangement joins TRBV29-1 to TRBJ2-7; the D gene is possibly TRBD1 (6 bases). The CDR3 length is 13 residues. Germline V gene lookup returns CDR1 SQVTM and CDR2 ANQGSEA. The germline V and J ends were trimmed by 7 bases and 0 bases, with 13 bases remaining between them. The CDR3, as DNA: TGCAGCGGGACCGACAGGTACTCCTACGAGCAGTACTTC. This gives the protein CSGTDRYSYEQYF.

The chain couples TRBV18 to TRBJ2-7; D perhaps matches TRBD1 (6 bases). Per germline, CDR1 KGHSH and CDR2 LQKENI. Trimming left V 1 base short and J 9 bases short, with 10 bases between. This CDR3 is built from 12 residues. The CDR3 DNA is TGTGCCAGCTCACCACAACAGGGTCCGCAGTACTTC. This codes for CASSPQQGPQYF.

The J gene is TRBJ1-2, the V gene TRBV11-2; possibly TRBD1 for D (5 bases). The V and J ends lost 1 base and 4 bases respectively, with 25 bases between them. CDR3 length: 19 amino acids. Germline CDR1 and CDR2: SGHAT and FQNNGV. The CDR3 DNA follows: TGTGCCAGCAGCTTAGTGGGACTTCAGGCAAAAGACGGGGGCTATGGCTACACCTTC. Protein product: CASSLVGLQAKDGGYGYTF. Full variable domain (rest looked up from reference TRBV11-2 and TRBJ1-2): EAGVAQSPRYKIIEKRQSVAFWCNPISGHATLYWYQQILGQGPKLLIQFQNNGVVDDSQLPKDRFSAERLKGVDSTLKIQPAKLEDSAVYLCASSLVGLQAKDGGYGYTFGSGTRLTVV.

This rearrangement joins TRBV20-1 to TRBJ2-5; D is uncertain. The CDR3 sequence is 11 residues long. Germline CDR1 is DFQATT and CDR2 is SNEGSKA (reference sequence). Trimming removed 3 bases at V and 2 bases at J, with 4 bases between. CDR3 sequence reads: CSASDQETQYF. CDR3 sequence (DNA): TGCAGTGCTAGCGATCAAGAGACCCAGTACTTC.

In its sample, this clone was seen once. CDR3 protein: CASSLEARGYTF. As DNA, the CDR3 is TGTGCCAGCAGCTTAGAGGCCAGGGGCTACACCTTC. The V gene is TRBV7-2, the J gene TRBJ1-2; D is uncertain. The germline V gene encodes CDR1 SGHTA and CDR2 FQGNSA. This CDR3 region has 12 residues. Trimming took 1 base from V and 8 from J, leaving 8 bases between them.

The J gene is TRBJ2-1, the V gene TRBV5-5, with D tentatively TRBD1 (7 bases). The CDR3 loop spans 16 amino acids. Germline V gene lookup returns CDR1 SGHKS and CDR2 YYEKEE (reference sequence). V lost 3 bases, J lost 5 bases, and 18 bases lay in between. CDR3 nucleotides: TGTGCCAGCAGCTCCCCGGCCAGGGGGGTTAACAATGAGCAGTTCTTC. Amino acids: CASSSPARGVNNEQFF.

The CDR3 DNA is TGTGCCAGCAGCTTGCTGCTCAACTCCTACGAGCAGTACTTC. This translates into CASSLLLNSYEQYF. The chain has TRBV7-2 and TRBJ2-7; D ambiguous. CDR1 is SGHTA and CDR2 is FQGNSA in the germline V gene. The V end lost 3 bases, the J end lost 0 bases, and 9 bases lay between the germline ends. This CDR3 spans 14 amino acids.

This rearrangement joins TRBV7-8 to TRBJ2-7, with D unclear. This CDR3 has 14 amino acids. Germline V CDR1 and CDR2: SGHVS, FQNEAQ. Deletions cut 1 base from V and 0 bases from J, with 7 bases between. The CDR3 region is CASSLVTNSYEQYF. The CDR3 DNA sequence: TGTGCCAGCAGCTTAGTTACAAACTCCTACGAGCAGTACTTC. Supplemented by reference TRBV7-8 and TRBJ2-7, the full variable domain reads GAGVSQSPRYKVAKRGQDVALRCDPISGHVSLFWYQQALGQGPEFLTYFQNEAQLDKSGLPSDRFFAERPEGSVSTLKIQRTQQEDSAVYLCASSLVTNSYEQYFGPGTRLTVT.

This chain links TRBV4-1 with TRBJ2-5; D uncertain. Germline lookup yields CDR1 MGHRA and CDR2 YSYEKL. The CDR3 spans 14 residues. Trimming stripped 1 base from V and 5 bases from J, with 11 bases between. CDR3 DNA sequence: TGCGCCAGCAGCCAAGTCCCCAGTGTGGAGACCCAGTACTTC. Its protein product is CASSQVPSVETQYF.

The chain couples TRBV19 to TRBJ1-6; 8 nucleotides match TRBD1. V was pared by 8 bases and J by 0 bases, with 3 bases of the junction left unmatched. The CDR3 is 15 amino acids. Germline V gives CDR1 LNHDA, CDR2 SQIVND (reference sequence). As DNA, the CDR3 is TGTGCCAGTGCCCAGGGGGCCTCCTATAATTCACCCCTCCACTTT. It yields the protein CASAQGASYNSPLHF.

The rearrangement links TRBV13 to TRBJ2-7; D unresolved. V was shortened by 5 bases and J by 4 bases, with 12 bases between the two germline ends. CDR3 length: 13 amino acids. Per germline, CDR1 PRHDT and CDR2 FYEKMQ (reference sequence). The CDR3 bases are TGTGCCAGCAGCGAAATGAACAATTACGAGCAGTACTTC. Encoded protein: CASSEMNNYEQYF.

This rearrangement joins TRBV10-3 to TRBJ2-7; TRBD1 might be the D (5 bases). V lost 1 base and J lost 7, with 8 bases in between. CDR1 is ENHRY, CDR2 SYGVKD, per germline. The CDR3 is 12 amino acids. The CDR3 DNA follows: TGTGCCATCAGTGAGTTCAGGGCTGAGCAGTACTTC. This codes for CAISEFRAEQYF.

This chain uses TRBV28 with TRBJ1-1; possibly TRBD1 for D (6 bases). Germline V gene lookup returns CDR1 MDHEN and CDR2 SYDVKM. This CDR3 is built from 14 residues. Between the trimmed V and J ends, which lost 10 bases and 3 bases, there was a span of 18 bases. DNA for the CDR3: TGTGCCATAAACAGGGTTCGAAGGTACACTGAAGCTTTCTTT. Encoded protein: CAINRVRRYTEAFF.